These 23 T cell receptor beta chains came from one sample sequenced in a study of PD-1 blockade in classical Hodgkin lymphoma. Regarding time point: newly diagnosed, previously untreated cHL patient sample. Assay: immunoSEQ multiplex PCR; the TCRdb copy retains only in-frame clones and omits some. The sample has some 70,000 clones, over 90% seen once. The sequencing sample was made of peripheral blood mononuclear cells (PBMCs). All receptors come from a human donor with classical Hodgkin lymphoma.

This clone was picked up one time. The chain employs TRBV21-1 and TRBJ2-3; the table's D gene call, TRBD1, was not cross checked with the DNA. TRBV21-1 is annotated as a pseudogene. This CDR3 spans 16 amino acids. CDR3 residues: CASSKDPPQSTDTQYF. The CDR3 DNA sequence: TGTGCCAGCAGCAAAGATCCCCCGCAGAGCACAGATACGCAGTATTTT.

This clone was found once. CDR3 sequence (DNA): TGCGCCAGCAGCACTTCAGGGGACTATGGCTACACCTTC. It codes for CASSTSGDYGYTF. The J gene is TRBJ1-2, the V gene TRBV5-1; D perhaps matches TRBD1 (6 bases). This CDR3 contains 13 residues. V was shortened by 4 bases and J by 3 bases, with 10 bases between the two germline ends. Germline CDR1 SGHRS, CDR2 YFSETQ.

The chain recombines TRBV19 with TRBJ1-2, with no clear D. With 6 bases removed from V and 5 bases from J, the gap between germline ends came to 16 bases. Per the germline V gene, CDR1 is LNHDA and CDR2 is SQIVND (reference sequence). CDR3 length: 14 amino acids. The CDR3 reads CASSEGRPNYGYTF. The CDR3 DNA sequence: TGTGCCAGTAGCGAGGGCAGACCAAATTATGGCTACACCTTC.

The chain couples TRBV2 to TRBJ1-4; tentative D call: TRBD1 (5 bases). CDR1 is SNHLY, CDR2 FYNNEI, per germline. This CDR3 is 13 amino acids long. The V and J ends lost 7 bases and 3 bases respectively, with 9 bases between them. CDR3 nucleotides: TGTGCCAGCAAGCGGGGGTCTAATGAAAAACTGTTTTTT. Amino acids: CASKRGSNEKLFF.

This sequence joins TRBV19 and TRBJ1-5; D call uncertain. The CDR3 sequence is 12 residues long. Trimming removed 7 bases at V and 1 base at J, with 5 bases between. The V gene's germline CDR1 is LNHDA and CDR2 SQIVND (reference sequence). The CDR3, as DNA: TGTGCCAGTAATGACAGCAATCAGCCCCAGCATTTT. It translates to CASNDSNQPQHF.

This clone was detected only once. The chain carries TRBV5-1 and TRBJ2-7; 9 bases line up with TRBD1. CDR3 length equals 14 residues. Germline loops: CDR1 SGHRS, CDR2 YFSETQ. V gave up 4 bases and J gave up 2 bases; unmatched junction bases: 4. The CDR3, as DNA: TGCGCCAGCAGCGTACGACAGGGGGCCTACGAGCAGTACTTC. Its protein is CASSVRQGAYEQYF.

V and J are TRBV19 and TRBJ1-5; D gene unclear. CDR3 length equals 16 residues. Trimming stripped 4 bases from V and 2 bases from J, with 15 bases between. CDR1 and CDR2 (germline): LNHDA, SQIVND (reference sequence). For the CDR3, the DNA is TGTGCCAGTAGTACTCCCGGGATTAACGGCAATCAGCCCCAGCATTTT. As protein: CASSTPGINGNQPQHF.

The V gene is TRBV18, the J gene TRBJ1-1; TRBD1 matches 7 bases. The ends lost 5 bases at V and 0 bases at J; junction bases unmatched: 6. Germline values: CDR1 KGHSH, CDR2 LQKENI. This CDR3 is 15 amino acids long. The DNA of the CDR3 is TGTGCCAGCTCATCCGAGACAGGGCTGAACACTGAAGCTTTCTTT. It encodes CASSSETGLNTEAFF.

The chain has TRBV5-4 and TRBJ2-5, with D uncertain. V lost 4 bases, J lost 2 bases, and 3 bases lay in between. This CDR3 contains 11 residues. CDR1 and CDR2 from the germline V gene are SGHNT and YYREEE (reference sequence). CDR3: CASSLQETQYF. CDR3 in DNA: TGTGCCAGCAGCCTTCAAGAGACCCAGTACTTC. The full variable domain, completed using reference TRBV5-4 and TRBJ2-5, is ETGVTQSPTHLIKTRGQQVTLRCSSQSGHNTVSWYQQALGQGPQFIFQYYREEENGRGNFPPRFSGLQFPNYSSELNVNALELDDSALYLCASSLQETQYFGPGTRLLVL.

The chain joins TRBV6-5 to TRBJ2-6, with D perhaps matching TRBD1 or TRBD2 (5 bases each). The CDR3 is 14 residues long. The germline V gene encodes CDR1 MNHEY and CDR2 SVGAGI. V was pared by 5 bases and J by 5 bases, with 10 bases between. DNA for the CDR3: TGTGCCAGCAGTGAGGGGTATTGGGCCAACGTCCTGACTTTC. Translated: CASSEGYWANVLTF.

The chain joins TRBV27 to TRBJ1-2, with 7 bases lining up with TRBD1. CDR1 is MNHEY and CDR2 is SMNVEV in the germline V gene (reference sequence). Trimming cost V 3 bases and J 8 bases; bases outside gene matches: 9. This CDR3 comprises 14 residues. DNA of the CDR3: TGTGCCAGCAGTTTTTGGGACCGAGGGGGCGGCTACACCTTC. This codes for CASSFWDRGGGYTF.

This CDR3 is CASSGWVAGPGEQYF. DNA of the CDR3: TGTGCCAGCAGTGGGTGGGTAGCGGGACCTGGCGAGCAGTACTTC. The chain employs TRBV2 and TRBJ2-7; 8 bases agree with TRBD2. Germline trimming cut 4 bases from V and 6 bases from J; bases unmatched to any gene: 11. CDR3 length: 15 residues. CDR1 and CDR2 (germline): SNHLY, FYNNEI.

This sequence joins TRBV7-2 and TRBJ2-5, with D maybe TRBD2 (6 bases). The CDR3 is 16 residues long. V lost 6 bases and J lost 0, with 17 bases in between. Looked up from germline, CDR1 is SGHTA and CDR2 is FQGNSA. In nucleotides, the CDR3 is TGTGCCAGCAGGACCTCGGGGTGGGGGGACCAAGAGACCCAGTACTTC. Translation: CASRTSGWGDQETQYF.

This chain connects TRBV29-1 to TRBJ1-1, with D uncertain. CDR1 is SQVTM, CDR2 ANQGSEA, per germline. V lost 7 bases and J lost 1, with 13 bases in between. The CDR3 is made up of 13 amino acids. CDR3 coding DNA: TGCAGCGGGAAGGGAGGAGAGAACACTGAAGCTTTCTTT. Amino acids: CSGKGGENTEAFF.

The V gene is TRBV27, the J gene TRBJ2-1, with TRBD1 as a possible D gene (6 bases). Trimming removed 4 bases from V and 9 bases from J, with 22 bases in between. Germline CDR1 MNHEY, CDR2 SMNVEV (reference sequence). This CDR3 has 16 residues. CDR3: CASSSPGTRFLPEQFF. CDR3 nucleotides: TGTGCCAGCAGTTCCCCCGGGACAAGGTTTCTCCCTGAGCAGTTCTTC.

The CDR3 DNA follows: TGTGCCAGCAGGGTGGGACTCACCGGGGAGCTGTTTTTT. It specifies CASRVGLTGELFF. This chain joins TRBV2 and TRBJ2-2, with D possibly matching TRBD2 (6 bases). CDR1 and CDR2 (germline): SNHLY, FYNNEI. This CDR3 contains 13 residues. The germline V and J ends were trimmed by 6 bases and 4 bases, with 9 bases remaining between them.

The V and J genes are TRBV11-3 and TRBJ2-3; the D gene is possibly TRBD1 (6 bases). Per germline, CDR1 SGHNT and CDR2 YENEEA. The germline V and J ends were trimmed by 5 bases and 1 base, with 16 bases remaining between them. The CDR3 runs to 16 residues. In DNA, the CDR3 is TGTGCCAGCAGCGAGCGTGGCAGGGGACGCACAGATACGCAGTATTTT. This gives the protein CASSERGRGRTDTQYF.

The rearrangement joins TRBV4-3 to TRBJ2-3, with 7 bases identical to TRBD1. From germline, CDR1 is LGHNA and CDR2 YSLEER. The V segment lost 1 base and the J segment 0 bases; nucleotides outside the gene matches: 1. The CDR3 covers 15 residues. The CDR3: CASSQGTGSTDTQYF. CDR3 bases: TGCGCCAGCAGCCAAGGGACAGGTAGCACAGATACGCAGTATTTT.

This clone appeared once. The chain joins TRBV11-2 to TRBJ1-1; D is undetermined. V gave up 6 bases and J gave up 3 bases, with 14 bases separating them. The CDR3 has 14 amino acids. Germline CDR1 is SGHAT and CDR2 is FQNNGV. Here the CDR3 DNA reads TGTGCCAGCAGGACCCAAGTCGGGTACACTGAAGCTTTCTTT. Its translation is CASRTQVGYTEAFF.

J is TRBJ1-5 and V is TRBV7-8; D unresolved. The CDR3 loop spans 15 amino acids. The germline CDR1 and CDR2 sequences are SGHVS and FQNEAQ. Trimming shortened V by 1 base and J by 3 bases, and 10 bases separated the two germline ends. The CDR3, as DNA: TGTGCCAGCAGCTTAGATGAGGCGGTCAATCAGCCCCAGCATTTT. It translates to CASSLDEAVNQPQHF. The whole variable domain, filled in from reference TRBV7-8 and TRBJ1-5, reads GAGVSQSPRYKVAKRGQDVALRCDPISGHVSLFWYQQALGQGPEFLTYFQNEAQLDKSGLPSDRFFAERPEGSVSTLKIQRTQQEDSAVYLCASSLDEAVNQPQHFGDGTRLSIL.

The rearrangement links TRBV19 to TRBJ1-6; tentative D call: TRBD1 (5 bases). CDR1 is LNHDA, CDR2 SQIVND, per germline (reference sequence). The CDR3 loop spans 14 amino acids. The DNA for the CDR3 is TGTGCGACCTGGGACTTCTCCTATAATTCACCCCTCCACTTT. Translation gives CATWDFSYNSPLHF.

This chain links TRBV7-6 with TRBJ2-2, with 7 bases lining up with TRBD1. Germline-derived CDR1 and CDR2 are SGHVS and FNYEAQ. This CDR3 is built from 13 residues. V was clipped by 5 bases and J by 7 bases; unmatched bases: 4. The CDR3 sequence is CASSPTGVGELFF. The CDR3 DNA is TGTGCCAGCAGCCCTACAGGGGTCGGGGAGCTGTTTTTT.

V gene TRBV29-1 combines with J gene TRBJ1-3, with TRBD1 matching over 9 bases. This CDR3 spans 14 amino acids. V lost 6 bases, J lost 3 bases, and 6 bases stayed unmatched. Germline CDR1 reads SQVTM; CDR2 reads ANQGSEA. CDR3 region: CSVWDRAGGNTIYF. The CDR3 DNA is TGCAGCGTCTGGGACAGGGCTGGTGGAAACACCATATATTTT. Variable domain in full (rest from reference TRBV29-1 and TRBJ1-3): SAVISQKPSRDICQRGTSLTIQCQVDSQVTMMFWYRQQPGQSLTLIATANQGSEATYESGFVIDKFPISRPNLTFSTLTVSNMSPEDSSIYLCSVWDRAGGNTIYFGEGSWLTVV.